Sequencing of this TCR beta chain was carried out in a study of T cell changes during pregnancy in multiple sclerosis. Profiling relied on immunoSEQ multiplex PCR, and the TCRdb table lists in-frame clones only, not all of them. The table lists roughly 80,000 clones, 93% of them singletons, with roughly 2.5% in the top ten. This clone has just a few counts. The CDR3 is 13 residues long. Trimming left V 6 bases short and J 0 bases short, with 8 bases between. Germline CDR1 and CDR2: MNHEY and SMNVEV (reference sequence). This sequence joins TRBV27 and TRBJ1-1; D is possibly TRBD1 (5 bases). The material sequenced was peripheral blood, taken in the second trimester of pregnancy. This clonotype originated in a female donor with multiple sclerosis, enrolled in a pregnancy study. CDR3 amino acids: CASSQTVNTEAFF. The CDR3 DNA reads TGTGCCAGCAGCCAGACAGTGAACACTGAAGCTTTCTTT.